This T cell receptor beta chain was recovered during a study of blood T cell repertoires in COVID-19. Study details: Nucleic acid was either cDNA or gDNA, and it came from T cells, B-cell-depleted T cells, or PBMCs.

V was trimmed by 3 bases and J by 9 bases, leaving 12 bases between them. CDR3 length equals 12 residues. TCRdb's table, derived via immunoSEQ multiplex PCR, lists solely in-frame clones and lacks some. This sample has about 130,000 clones, with over 75% found just once. The receptor comes from a man aged 60 to 69 with acute or convalescent COVID-19. This rearrangement joins TRBV12-3 or TRBV12-4 to TRBJ2-7; D is uncertain. Sample: peripheral blood. The CDR3 nucleotides read TGTGCCAGCAGTTTTTTGAACAGACCGCAGTACTTC. This gives the protein CASSFLNRPQYF.